This TCR beta chain was captured in a study of PD-1 blockade in classical Hodgkin lymphoma. Clones were sequenced by immunoSEQ multiplex PCR, and TCRdb holds only the in-frame ones, with some missing. The sample records around 9,700 clones, 65% to 85% being singletons. The V and J ends lost 4 bases and 2 bases respectively, with 14 bases between them. The germline V gene encodes CDR1 SGHRS and CDR2 YFSETQ. This CDR3 comprises 15 residues. Concerning this clone itself: Its antigen is undetermined.

Findings of the study overall: According to reports, newly diagnosed patients had lower baseline TCR diversity than healthy donors, and relapsed/refractory patients had lower baseline TCR diversity still.

The time point was: cycle 4 day 1 (C4D1), after more than five weeks of nivolumab. There was relapse after autologous stem cell transplantation in every patient, and there was variation in brentuximab vedotin exposure. This receptor was obtained from a human donor with classical Hodgkin lymphoma. The V and J genes are TRBV5-1 and TRBJ2-3, with D unresolved. This sample comprised peripheral blood mononuclear cells (PBMCs), obtained before the fourth cycle of nivolumab. The CDR3 region has the DNA TGCGCCAGCAGCCCCGACGACTTTCCCACAGATACGCAGTATTTT. Its translation is CASSPDDFPTDTQYF.